This T cell receptor beta chain is drawn from a study of shared clonotypes between healthy human individuals. This clone was seen just once. What it binds is not known. Per the germline V gene, CDR1 is KGHSH and CDR2 is LQKENI. The CDR3 length is 17 residues. Trimming stripped 2 bases from V and 5 bases from J, with 21 bases between. Clones were sequenced by immunoSEQ multiplex PCR, and TCRdb holds only the in-frame ones, with some missing. Of 2 million to 2.5 million clones in the sample, almost 96% were seen once. Notes on the study in general: Shared across a few donors were about 4.6% of the naive CD4 clonotypes.

This rearrangement joins TRBV18 to TRBJ2-5; D is possibly TRBD1 (5 bases). The receptor comes from a man younger than 30 in good health. Sequenced sample: naive CD4+ T cells sorted from blood. Subset meaning: CD45RA+ positively selected. In nucleotides, the CDR3 is TGTGCCAGCTCACCATTAGGGGTCCAGTCGACGTCGGAGACCCAGTACTTC. This gives the protein CASSPLGVQSTSETQYF.